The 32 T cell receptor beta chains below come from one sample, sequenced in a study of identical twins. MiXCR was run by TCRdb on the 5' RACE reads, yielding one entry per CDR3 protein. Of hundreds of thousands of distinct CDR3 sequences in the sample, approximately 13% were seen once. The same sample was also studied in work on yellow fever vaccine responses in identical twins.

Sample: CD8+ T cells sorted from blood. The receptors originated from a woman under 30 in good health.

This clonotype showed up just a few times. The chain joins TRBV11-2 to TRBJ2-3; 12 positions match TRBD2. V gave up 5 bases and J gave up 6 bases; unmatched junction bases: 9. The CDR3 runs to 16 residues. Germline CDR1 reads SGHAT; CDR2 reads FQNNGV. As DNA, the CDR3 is TGTGCCAGCAGCATCAAACTAGCGGGGGGTTCGGATACGCAGTATTTT. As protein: CASSIKLAGGSDTQYF.

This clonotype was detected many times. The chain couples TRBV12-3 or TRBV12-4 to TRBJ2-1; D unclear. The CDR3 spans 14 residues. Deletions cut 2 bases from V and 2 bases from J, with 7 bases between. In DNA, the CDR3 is TGTGCCAGCAGTTTACTTGCGGCCTACAATGAGCAGTTCTTC. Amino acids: CASSLLAAYNEQFF.

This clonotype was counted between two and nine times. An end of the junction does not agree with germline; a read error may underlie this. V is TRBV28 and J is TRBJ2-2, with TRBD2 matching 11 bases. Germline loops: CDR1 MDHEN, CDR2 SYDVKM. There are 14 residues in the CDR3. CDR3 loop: CASTTSGTTVELFF. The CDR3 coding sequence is TGTGCCAGCACGACTAGCGGGACTACCGTGGAGCTGTTTTTT.

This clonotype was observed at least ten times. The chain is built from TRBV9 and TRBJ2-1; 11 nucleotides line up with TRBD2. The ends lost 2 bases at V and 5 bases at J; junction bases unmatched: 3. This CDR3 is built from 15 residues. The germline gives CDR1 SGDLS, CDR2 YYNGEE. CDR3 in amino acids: CASSVSGREDNEQFF. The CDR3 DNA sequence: TGTGCCAGCAGCGTTAGCGGGAGGGAGGACAATGAGCAGTTCTTC. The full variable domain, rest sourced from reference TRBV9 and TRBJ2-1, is DSGVTQTPKHLITATGQRVTLRCSPRSGDLSVYWYQQSLDQGLQFLIQYYNGEERAKGNILERFSAQQFPDLHSELNLSSLELGDSALYFCASSVSGREDNEQFFGPGTRLTVL.

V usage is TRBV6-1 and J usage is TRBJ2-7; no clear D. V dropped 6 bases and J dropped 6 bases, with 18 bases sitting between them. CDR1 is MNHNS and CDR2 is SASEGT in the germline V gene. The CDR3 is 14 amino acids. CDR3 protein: CASSSIVPAGEQYF. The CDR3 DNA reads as TGTGCCAGCAGCTCCATAGTCCCCGCCGGCGAGCAGTACTTC.

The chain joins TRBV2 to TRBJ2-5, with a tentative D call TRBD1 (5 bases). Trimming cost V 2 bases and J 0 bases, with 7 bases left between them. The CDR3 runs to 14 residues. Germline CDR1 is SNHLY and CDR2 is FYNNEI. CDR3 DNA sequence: TGTGCCAGCAGTGAAAGGGGTAACCAAGAGACCCAGTACTTC. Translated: CASSERGNQETQYF.

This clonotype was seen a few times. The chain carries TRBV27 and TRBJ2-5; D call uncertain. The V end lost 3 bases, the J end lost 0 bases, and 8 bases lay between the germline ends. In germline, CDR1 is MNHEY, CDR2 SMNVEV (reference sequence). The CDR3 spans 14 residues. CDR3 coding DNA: TGTGCCAGCAGTTTCGAGCCGAACCAAGAGACCCAGTACTTC. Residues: CASSFEPNQETQYF.

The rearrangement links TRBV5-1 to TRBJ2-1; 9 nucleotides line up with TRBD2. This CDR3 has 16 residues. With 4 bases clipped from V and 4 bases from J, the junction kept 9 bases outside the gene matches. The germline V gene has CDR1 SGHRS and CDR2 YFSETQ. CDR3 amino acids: CASSGYSGSKYNEQFF. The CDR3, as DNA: TGCGCCAGCAGCGGATATAGCGGGAGCAAATACAATGAGCAGTTCTTC.

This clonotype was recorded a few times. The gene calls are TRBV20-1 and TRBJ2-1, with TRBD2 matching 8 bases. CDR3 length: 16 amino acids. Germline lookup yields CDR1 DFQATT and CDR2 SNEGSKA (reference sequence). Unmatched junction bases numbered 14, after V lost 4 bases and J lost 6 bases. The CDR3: CSAKSLRAGVGNEQFF. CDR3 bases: TGCAGTGCTAAATCCCTCCGAGCGGGAGTCGGCAATGAGCAGTTCTTC.

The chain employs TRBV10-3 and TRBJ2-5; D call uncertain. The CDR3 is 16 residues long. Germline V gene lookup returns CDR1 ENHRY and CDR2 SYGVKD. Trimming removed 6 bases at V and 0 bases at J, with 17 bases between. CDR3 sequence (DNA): TGTGCCATCAGCCAAAACAGACGGGCGTACCAAGAGACCCAGTACTTC. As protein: CAISQNRRAYQETQYF.

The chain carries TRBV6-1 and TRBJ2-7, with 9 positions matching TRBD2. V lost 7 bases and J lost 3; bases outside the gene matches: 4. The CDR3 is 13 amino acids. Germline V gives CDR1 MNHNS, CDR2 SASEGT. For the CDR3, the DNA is TGTGCCAGCAAGCGGGGGGACTACTACGAGCAGTACGTC. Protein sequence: CASKRGDYYEQYV.

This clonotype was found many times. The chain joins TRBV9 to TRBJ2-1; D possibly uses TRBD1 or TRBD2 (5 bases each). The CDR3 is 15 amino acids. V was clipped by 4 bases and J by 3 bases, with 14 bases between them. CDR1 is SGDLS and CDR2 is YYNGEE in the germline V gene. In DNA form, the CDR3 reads TGTGCCAGCAGCCCCCAGGGAGTTAACTACAATGAGCAGTTCTTC. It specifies CASSPQGVNYNEQFF.

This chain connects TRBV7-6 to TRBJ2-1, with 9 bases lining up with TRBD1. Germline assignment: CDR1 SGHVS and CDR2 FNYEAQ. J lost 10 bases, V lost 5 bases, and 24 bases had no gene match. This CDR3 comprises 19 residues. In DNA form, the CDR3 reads TGTGCCAGCAGCCCTCTCACGTGGGGAGAGACAGGGGGGTACAGGGAGCAGTTCTTC. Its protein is CASSPLTWGETGGYREQFF.

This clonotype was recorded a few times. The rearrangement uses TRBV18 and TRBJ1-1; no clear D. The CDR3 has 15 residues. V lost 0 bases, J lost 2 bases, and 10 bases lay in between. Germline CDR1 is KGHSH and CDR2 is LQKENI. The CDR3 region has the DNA TGTGCCAGCTCACCACCTGTCTCCGGAAACACTGAAGCTTTCTTT. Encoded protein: CASSPPVSGNTEAFF.

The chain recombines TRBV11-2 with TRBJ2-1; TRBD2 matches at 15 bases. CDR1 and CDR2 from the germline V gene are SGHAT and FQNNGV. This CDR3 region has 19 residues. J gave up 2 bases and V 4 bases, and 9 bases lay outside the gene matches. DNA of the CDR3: TGTGCCAGCAGCTCACCGGGACTAGCGGGGGGCTACCCCTACAATGAGCAGTTCTTC. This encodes CASSSPGLAGGYPYNEQFF.

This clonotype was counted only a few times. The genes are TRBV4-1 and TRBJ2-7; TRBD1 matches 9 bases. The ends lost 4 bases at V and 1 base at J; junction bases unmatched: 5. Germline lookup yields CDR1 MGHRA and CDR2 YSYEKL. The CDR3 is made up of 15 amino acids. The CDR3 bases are TGCGCCAGCAGCCCAGGACAGGGGATATCCTACGAGCAGTACTTC. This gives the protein CASSPGQGISYEQYF.

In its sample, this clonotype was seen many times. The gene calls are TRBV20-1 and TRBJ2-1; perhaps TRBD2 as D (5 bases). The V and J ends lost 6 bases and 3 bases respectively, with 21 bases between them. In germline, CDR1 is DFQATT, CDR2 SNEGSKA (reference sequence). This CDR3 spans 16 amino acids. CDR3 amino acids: CSADPLPGLFYNEQFF. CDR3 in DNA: TGCAGTGCGGACCCTCTCCCTGGACTCTTCTACAATGAGCAGTTCTTC.

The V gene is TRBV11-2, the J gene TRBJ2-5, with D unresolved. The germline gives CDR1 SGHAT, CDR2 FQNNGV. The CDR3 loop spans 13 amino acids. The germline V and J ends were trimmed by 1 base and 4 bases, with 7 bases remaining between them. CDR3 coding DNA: TGTGCCAGCAGCTTAGGGTTCCGAGAGACCCAGTACTTC. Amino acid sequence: CASSLGFRETQYF.

The CDR3 loop reads CASRSDRGREALHF. The CDR3, as DNA: TGTGCCAGCAGATCTGACAGGGGACGGGAGGCCCTCCACTTT. This sequence joins TRBV28 and TRBJ1-6; 8 nucleotides align to TRBD1. CDR1 and CDR2 (germline): MDHEN, SYDVKM. V lost 6 bases and J lost 14; bases outside the gene matches: 12. This CDR3 has 14 amino acids.

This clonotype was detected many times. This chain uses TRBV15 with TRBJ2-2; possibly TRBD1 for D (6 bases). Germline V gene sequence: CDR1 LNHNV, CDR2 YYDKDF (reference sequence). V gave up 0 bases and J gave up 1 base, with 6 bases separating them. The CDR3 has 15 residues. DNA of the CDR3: TGTGCCACCAGCAGAGACAGGGGGAACACCGGGGAGCTGTTTTTT. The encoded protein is CATSRDRGNTGELFF.

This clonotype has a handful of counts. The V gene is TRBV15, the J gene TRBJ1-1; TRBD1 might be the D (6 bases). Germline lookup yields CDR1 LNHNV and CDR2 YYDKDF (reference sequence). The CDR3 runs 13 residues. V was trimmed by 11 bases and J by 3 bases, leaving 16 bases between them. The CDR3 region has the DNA TGTGCCCTTAGCGAGGGGGTTTACACTGAAGCTTTCTTT. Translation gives CALSEGVYTEAFF.

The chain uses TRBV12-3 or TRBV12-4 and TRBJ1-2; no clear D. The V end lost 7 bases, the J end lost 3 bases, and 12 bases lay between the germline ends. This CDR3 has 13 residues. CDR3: CASIRDDYYGYTF. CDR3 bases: TGTGCCAGCATTAGAGATGATTACTATGGCTACACCTTC.

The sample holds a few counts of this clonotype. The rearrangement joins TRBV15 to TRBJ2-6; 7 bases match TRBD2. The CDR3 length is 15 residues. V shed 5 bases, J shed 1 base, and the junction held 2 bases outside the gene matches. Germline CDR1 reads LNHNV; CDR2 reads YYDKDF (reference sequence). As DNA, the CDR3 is TGTGCCACCAGCCAACTAGCGTCTGGGGCCAACGTCCTGACTTTC. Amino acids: CATSQLASGANVLTF.

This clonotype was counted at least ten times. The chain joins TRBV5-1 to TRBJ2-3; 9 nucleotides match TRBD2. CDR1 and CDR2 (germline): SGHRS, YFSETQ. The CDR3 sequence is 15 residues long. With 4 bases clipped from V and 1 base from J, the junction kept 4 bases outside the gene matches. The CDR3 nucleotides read TGCGCCAGCAGCCCCTGGACTAGCGGCACAGATACGCAGTATTTT. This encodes CASSPWTSGTDTQYF.

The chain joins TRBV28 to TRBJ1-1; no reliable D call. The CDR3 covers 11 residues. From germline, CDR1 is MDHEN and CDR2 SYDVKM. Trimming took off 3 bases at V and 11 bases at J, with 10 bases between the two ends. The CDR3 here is CASSFPGWAFF. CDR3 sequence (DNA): TGTGCCAGCAGTTTTCCGGGGTGGGCTTTCTTT.

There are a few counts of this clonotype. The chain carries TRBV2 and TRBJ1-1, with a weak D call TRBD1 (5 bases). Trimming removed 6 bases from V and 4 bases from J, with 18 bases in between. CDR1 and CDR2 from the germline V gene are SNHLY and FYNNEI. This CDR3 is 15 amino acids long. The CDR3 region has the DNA TGTGCCAGCAGACCTACCGTCGGGGGGATCACTGAAGCTTTCTTT. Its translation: CASRPTVGGITEAFF.

CDR3 residues: CASSADVGGRGPNEKLFF. The CDR3 nucleotides read TGTGCCAGCAGCGCGGATGTGGGTGGCAGGGGCCCAAATGAAAAACTGTTTTTT. The J gene is TRBJ1-4, the V gene TRBV9; TRBD1 is a possible D gene (6 bases). Germline-derived CDR1 and CDR2 are SGDLS and YYNGEE. The V and J ends lost 3 bases and 5 bases respectively, with 23 bases between them. The CDR3 extends over 18 amino acids.

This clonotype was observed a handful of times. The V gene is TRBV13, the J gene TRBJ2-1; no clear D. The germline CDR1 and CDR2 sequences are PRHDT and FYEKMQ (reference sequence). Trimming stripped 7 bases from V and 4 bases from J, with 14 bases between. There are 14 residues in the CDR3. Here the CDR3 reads CASNSVGLYNEQFF. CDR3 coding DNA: TGTGCCAGCAATTCCGTTGGGCTGTACAATGAGCAGTTCTTC.

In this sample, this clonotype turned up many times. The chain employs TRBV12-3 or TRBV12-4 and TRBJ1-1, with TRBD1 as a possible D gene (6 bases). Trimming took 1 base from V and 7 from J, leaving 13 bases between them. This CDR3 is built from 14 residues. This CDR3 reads CASSLVGGQGEAFF. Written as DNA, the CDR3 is TGTGCCAGCAGTTTAGTCGGGGGGCAGGGTGAAGCTTTCTTT.

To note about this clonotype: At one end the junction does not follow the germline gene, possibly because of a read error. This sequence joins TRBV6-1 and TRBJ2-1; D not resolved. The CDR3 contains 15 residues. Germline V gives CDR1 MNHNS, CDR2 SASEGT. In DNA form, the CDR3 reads TGTGCCAGCAGTGATCGTCGGTACTCCAACAATGAGCAGTTCTTC. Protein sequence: CASSDRRYSNNEQFF.

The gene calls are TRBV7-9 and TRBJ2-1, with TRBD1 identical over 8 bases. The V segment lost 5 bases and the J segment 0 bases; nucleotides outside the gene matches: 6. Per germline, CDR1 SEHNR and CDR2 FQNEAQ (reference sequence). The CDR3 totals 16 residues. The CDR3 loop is CASSPGTGISYNEQFF. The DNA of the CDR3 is TGTGCCAGCAGCCCTGGGACAGGAATCTCCTACAATGAGCAGTTCTTC.

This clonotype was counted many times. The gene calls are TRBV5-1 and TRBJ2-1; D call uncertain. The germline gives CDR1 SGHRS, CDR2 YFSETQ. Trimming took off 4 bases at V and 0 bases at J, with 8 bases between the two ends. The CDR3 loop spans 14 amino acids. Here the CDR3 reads CASSLRGSYNEQFF. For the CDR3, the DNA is TGCGCCAGCAGCCTCCGAGGCTCCTACAATGAGCAGTTCTTC.